The rows below give T cell receptor beta chains drawn from one sample of a study of control samples from healthy donors and cancer patients. Produced via immunoSEQ multiplex PCR; TCRdb's table is partial and in-frame only. Among approximately 180,000 clones, 94% were seen once, and the ten largest hold approximately 1.4%. Sequencing was done on a sample of blood. These receptors were obtained from a woman under 30 in good health. Each CDR3 is given with its conserved first and last residue. A D gene is named only where the DNA matches it firmly. A clone size is listed for some rows: how often the clone was seen (once, few, many), or a class if it is expanded.

abundance	v_gene	d_gene	j_gene	CDR3nt	CDR3aa
-	TRBV4-2	-	TRBJ2-4	TGTGCCAGCAGCCAGCGGAGGGGGCCCCAAAACATTCAGTACTTC	CASSQRRGPQNIQYF
-	TRBV7-2	-	TRBJ1-3	TGTGCCAGCAGCTTAGTAGGGACACAGATATATTTT	CASSLVGTQIYF
once	TRBV29-1	-	TRBJ2-3	TGCAGCGTTCCCTTGTATGGCACAGATACGCAGTATTTT	CSVPLYGTDTQYF
-	TRBV19	-	TRBJ1-1	TGTGCCAGTACCACAACGGGACGCTGGGGTAACGGACCCGCTTTCTTT	CASTTTGRWGNGPAFF
once	TRBV4-2	-	TRBJ1-2	TGTGCCAGCAGCCAAGACAGGGATCGGGGCTACACCTTC	CASSQDRDRGYTF
-	TRBV7-2	-	TRBJ2-2	TGTGCCAGCAGCTTAGGCAGGGGGGGCGTCACCGGGGAGCTGTTTTTT	CASSLGRGGVTGELFF
-	TRBV7-2	-	TRBJ2-5	TGTGCCAGCGGGGCCCGCAGGGCTGGGGAGACCCAGTACTTC	CASGARRAGETQYF
-	TRBV25-1	-	TRBJ1-4	TGTGCCAGCTGGTCGAGGGATGAAAAACTGTTTTTT	CASWSRDEKLFF
once	TRBV2	-	TRBJ1-1	TGTGCCAGCAGCTCCGAGAGCCGGACTGAAGCTTTCTTT	CASSSESRTEAFF
-	TRBV9	-	TRBJ1-1	TGTGCCAGCAGCGTAGGGGCAGGGGACACTGAAGCTTTCTTT	CASSVGAGDTEAFF
-	TRBV7-6	-	TRBJ1-4	TGTGCCAGCAGCTCGGGGCCAGGGGCTAATGAAAAACTGTTTTTT	CASSSGPGANEKLFF
once	TRBV19	-	TRBJ2-7	TGTGCCAGTAGTATACGGTCAGGGCTGATCTACGAGCAGTACTTC	CASSIRSGLIYEQYF
-	TRBV7-3	-	TRBJ2-7	TGTGCCAGCAGCTCCGATATGGGCGGGGCCACCTACGAGCAGTACTTC	CASSSDMGGATYEQYF
-	TRBV27	-	TRBJ1-4	TGTGCCAGCACCGAACTTGGCGGGCGGCGTGAAAAACTGTTTTTT	CASTELGGRREKLFF
-	TRBV10-3	-	TRBJ1-3	TGTGCCATCAGTGAGTCGATAATCCGGGACACTCGCTCTGGAAACACCATATATTTT	CAISESIIRDTRSGNTIYF
-	TRBV7-8	-	TRBJ1-2	TGTGCCAGCAGCTTATCAGTCAGTCCTAACTATGGCTACACCTTC	CASSLSVSPNYGYTF
-	TRBV5-4	TRBD2	TRBJ2-5	TGTGCCAGCAGCTTGGTCCGCGGGGGGGAAGAGACCCAGTACTTC	CASSLVRGGEETQYF